Given below is one T cell receptor (beta chain) in context. Its target is unknown. Across several immunoSEQ plates, the genomic DNA of each subset was split evenly. Using immunoSEQ multiplex PCR, the repertoire was profiled, and TCRdb retains in-frame clones only, with some absent. The sample lists 630,000 or so clones, nearly 98% occurring once. Germline V gene sequence: CDR1 SEHNR, CDR2 FQNEAQ (reference sequence). The CDR3 is 14 amino acids. The junction had 5 bases not matched to a gene; V was cut back by 2 bases and J by 4 bases. These data originate in a study of shared clonotypes between healthy human individuals. CD8 cells classed as naive were CD45RO-negative and positively selected for CCR7, excluding terminally differentiated effector memory CD45RA+ cells. Study conclusions and caveats: Naive CD4 clonotypes were shared across a handful of donors at roughly 5.3%. Clonotype sharing across donors was expected to vary with sequencing depth.

The chain couples TRBV7-9 to TRBJ2-7; 7 nucleotides agree with TRBD2. Sequencing was done on a sample of naive CD8+ T cells sorted from blood. The TCR was taken from a man aged 25 to 45 in good health. The CDR3 here is CASSLFGRPYEQYF. As DNA, the CDR3 is TGTGCCAGCAGCTTATTCGGGAGGCCGTACGAGCAGTACTTC.